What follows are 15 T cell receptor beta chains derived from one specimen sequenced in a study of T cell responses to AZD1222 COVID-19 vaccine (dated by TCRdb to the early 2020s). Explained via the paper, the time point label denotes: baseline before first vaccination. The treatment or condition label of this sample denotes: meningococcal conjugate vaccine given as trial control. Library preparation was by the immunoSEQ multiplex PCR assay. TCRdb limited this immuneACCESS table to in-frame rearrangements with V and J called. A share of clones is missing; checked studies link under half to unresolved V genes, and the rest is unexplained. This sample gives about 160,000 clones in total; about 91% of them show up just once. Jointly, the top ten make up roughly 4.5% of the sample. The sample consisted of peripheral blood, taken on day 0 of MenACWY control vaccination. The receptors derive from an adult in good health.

The CDR3 reads CASSQGGNTEAFF. Written as DNA, the CDR3 is TGTGCCAGCAGCCAGGGAGGGAACACTGAAGCTTTCTTT. The rearrangement links TRBV3-1 (or the pseudogene TRBV3-2) to TRBJ1-1; D not resolved. The CDR3 runs to 13 residues. Looked up from germline, CDR1 is LGHDT and CDR2 is YNNKEL (reference sequence). The germline V and J ends were trimmed by 3 bases and 1 base, with 6 bases remaining between them.

The CDR3 DNA sequence: TGTGCCAGCAGTGATAACAGGGATACTGAAGCTTTCTTT. Its protein product is CASSDNRDTEAFF. This sequence joins TRBV25-1 and TRBJ1-1; possible D gene TRBD1, 6 bases. Germline CDR1 is MGHDK and CDR2 is SYGVNS. This CDR3 is 13 amino acids long. V was shortened by 3 bases and J by 5 bases, with 10 bases between the two germline ends. Full variable domain (outside the CDR3, taken from reference TRBV25-1 and TRBJ1-1): EADIYQTPRYLVIGTGKKITLECSQTMGHDKMYWYQQDPGMELHLIHYSYGVNSTEKGDLSSESTVSRIRTEHFPLTLESARPSHTSQYLCASSDNRDTEAFFGQGTRLTVV.

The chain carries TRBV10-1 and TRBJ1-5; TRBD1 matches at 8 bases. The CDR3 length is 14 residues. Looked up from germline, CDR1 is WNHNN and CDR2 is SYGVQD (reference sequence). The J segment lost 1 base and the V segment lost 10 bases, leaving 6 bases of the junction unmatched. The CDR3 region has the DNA TGCGCCACTCCGACAGGGGTCAGCAATCAGCCCCAGCATTTT. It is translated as CATPTGVSNQPQHF.

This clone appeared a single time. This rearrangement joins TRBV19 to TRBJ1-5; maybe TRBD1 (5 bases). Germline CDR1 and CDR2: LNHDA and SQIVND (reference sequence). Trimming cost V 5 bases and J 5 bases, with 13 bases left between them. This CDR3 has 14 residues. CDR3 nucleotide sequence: TGTGCCAGTAGTCATTGGGGGGGGGATCAGCCCCAGCATTTT. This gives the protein CASSHWGGDQPQHF.

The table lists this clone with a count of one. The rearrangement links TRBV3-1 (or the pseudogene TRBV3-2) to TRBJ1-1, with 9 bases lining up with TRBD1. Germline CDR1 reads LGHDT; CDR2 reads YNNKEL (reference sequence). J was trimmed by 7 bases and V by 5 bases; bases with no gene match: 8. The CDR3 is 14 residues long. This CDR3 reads CASSSRDREGEAFF. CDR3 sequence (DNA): TGTGCCAGCAGCTCCCGGGACAGGGAAGGTGAAGCTTTCTTT.

The CDR3 reads CASSQDPGVTKQYF. In DNA form, the CDR3 reads TGCGCCAGCAGCCAAGATCCGGGGGTAACAAAGCAGTACTTC. The chain has TRBV4-1 and TRBJ2-7; weak D call: TRBD2 (6 bases). V lost 0 bases, J lost 8 bases, and 14 bases lay in between. Germline CDR1 reads MGHRA; CDR2 reads YSYEKL. The CDR3 is 14 amino acids.

CDR3 nucleotide sequence: TGTGCCAGTAGTAATTTGCAACTTACCGGGGAGCTGTTTTTT. It encodes CASSNLQLTGELFF. This chain connects TRBV19 to TRBJ2-2; no firm D call. Trimming removed 4 bases from V and 5 bases from J, with 11 bases in between. Per the germline V gene, CDR1 is LNHDA and CDR2 is SQIVND (reference sequence). The CDR3 is 14 amino acids.

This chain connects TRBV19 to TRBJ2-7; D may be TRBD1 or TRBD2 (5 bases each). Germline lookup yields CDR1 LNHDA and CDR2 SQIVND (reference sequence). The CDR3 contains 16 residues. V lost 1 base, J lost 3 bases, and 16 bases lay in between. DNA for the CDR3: TGTGCCAGTAGTATAGGGGTTGGGACCGGGGACTACGAGCAGTACTTC. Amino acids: CASSIGVGTGDYEQYF.

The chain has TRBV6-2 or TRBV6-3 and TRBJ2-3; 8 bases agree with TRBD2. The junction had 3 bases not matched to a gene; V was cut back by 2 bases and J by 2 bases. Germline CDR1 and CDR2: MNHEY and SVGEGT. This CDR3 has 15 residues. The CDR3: CASSYAGGDTDTQYF. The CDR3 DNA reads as TGTGCCAGCAGTTACGCGGGAGGAGACACAGATACGCAGTATTTT.

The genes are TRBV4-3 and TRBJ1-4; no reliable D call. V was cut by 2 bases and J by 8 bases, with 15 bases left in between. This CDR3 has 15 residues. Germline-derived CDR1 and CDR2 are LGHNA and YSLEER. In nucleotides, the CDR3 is TGCGCCAGCAGCCAATTCTCTCCGGTAACGGAAAAACTGTTTTTT. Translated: CASSQFSPVTEKLFF.

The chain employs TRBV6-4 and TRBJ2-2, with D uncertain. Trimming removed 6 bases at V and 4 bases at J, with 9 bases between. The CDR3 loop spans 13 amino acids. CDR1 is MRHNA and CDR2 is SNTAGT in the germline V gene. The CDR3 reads CASSPDPTGELFF. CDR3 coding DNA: TGTGCCAGCAGCCCAGACCCCACCGGGGAGCTGTTTTTT.

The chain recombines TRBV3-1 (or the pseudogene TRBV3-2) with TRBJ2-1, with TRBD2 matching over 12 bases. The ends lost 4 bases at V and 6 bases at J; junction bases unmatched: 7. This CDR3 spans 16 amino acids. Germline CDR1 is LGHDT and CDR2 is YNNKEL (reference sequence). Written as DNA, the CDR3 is TGTGCCAGCAGCCTCGGACTAGCGGGACCCCTCAATGAGCAGTTCTTC. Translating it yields CASSLGLAGPLNEQFF.

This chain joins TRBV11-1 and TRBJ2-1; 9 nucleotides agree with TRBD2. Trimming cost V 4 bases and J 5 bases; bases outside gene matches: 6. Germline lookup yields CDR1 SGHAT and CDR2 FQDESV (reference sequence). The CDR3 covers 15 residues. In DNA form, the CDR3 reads TGTGCCAGCAGCTCTCTAGCGGGAAGAAACAATGAGCAGTTCTTC. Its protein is CASSSLAGRNNEQFF. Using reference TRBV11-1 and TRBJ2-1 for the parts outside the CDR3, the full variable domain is EAEVAQSPRYKITEKSQAVAFWCDPISGHATLYWYRQILGQGPELLVQFQDESVVDDSQLPKDRFSAERLKGVDSTLKIQPAELGDSAMYLCASSSLAGRNNEQFFGPGTRLTVL.

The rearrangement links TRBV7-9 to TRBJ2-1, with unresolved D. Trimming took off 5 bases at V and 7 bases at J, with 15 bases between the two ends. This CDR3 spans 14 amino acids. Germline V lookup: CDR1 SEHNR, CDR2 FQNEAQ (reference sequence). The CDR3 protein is CASSQMGNSNEQFF. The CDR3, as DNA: TGTGCCAGCAGCCAGATGGGTAATTCGAATGAGCAGTTCTTC.

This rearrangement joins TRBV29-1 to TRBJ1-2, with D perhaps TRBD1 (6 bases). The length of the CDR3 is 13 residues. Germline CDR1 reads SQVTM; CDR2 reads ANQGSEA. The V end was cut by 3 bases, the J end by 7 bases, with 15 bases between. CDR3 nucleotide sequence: TGCAGCGTTGAGGAACAGGGAATCGGTGGCTACACCTTC. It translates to CSVEEQGIGGYTF. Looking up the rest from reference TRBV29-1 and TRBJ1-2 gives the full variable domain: SAVISQKPSRDICQRGTSLTIQCQVDSQVTMMFWYRQQPGQSLTLIATANQGSEATYESGFVIDKFPISRPNLTFSTLTVSNMSPEDSSIYLCSVEEQGIGGYTFGSGTRLTVV.